This T cell receptor (beta chain) originates from a study of shared clonotypes between healthy human individuals. Overall study context: Each donor's CD8 memory used one plate, CD8 naive two, each CD4 subset three.

The germline V gene encodes CDR1 MNHNS and CDR2 SASEGT. The CDR3 runs to 12 residues. V shed 4 bases and J shed 5 bases, with 8 bases lying between them. Among the donors, all were Caucasian adults who lived in Nashville, Tennessee. CD45RA+ naive and CD45RA-negative memory subsets were separated from CD4+ cells. This table comes from immunoSEQ multiplex PCR, and its TCRdb copy is limited to in-frame clones, with some not included. The table has fewer than 1.6 million clones, about 98.5% seen once. Concerning this clone itself: Its antigen remains unidentified.

Study-wide findings and caveats: Measured sharing among donors was expected to vary with sequencing depth.

Sequences were obtained from naive CD4+ T cells sorted from blood. This sample's subset: CD45RA+ positively selected. V usage is TRBV6-1 and J usage is TRBJ1-1; no firm D call. The sequence derives from a man aged 25-40 years in good health. The DNA of the CDR3 is TGTGCCAGCAGTGTAGGTCCTACTGAAGCTTTCTTT. Translating it yields CASSVGPTEAFF.